The TCR beta chain under discussion was sequenced for a study of blood T cell repertoires in COVID-19. Across the whole study: Sites across the United States, Italy and Spain contributed samples from acute and convalescent COVID-19. From T cells, B-cell-depleted T cells, or PBMCs came the material, which was cDNA or gDNA.

Unmatched junction bases numbered 9, after V lost 6 bases and J lost 8 bases. The CDR3 runs 15 residues. Per the germline V gene, CDR1 is MDHEN and CDR2 is SYDVKM. In the authors' workflow: Cell counts per sample came from amplifying reference gene primers. Generated by immunoSEQ multiplex PCR, the TCRdb table keeps only in-frame clones and is missing some. That table supplies the V and J calls and clone size; D and trimming were determined from the DNA. Of some 270,000 clones listed, around 89% are singletons. The receptor's source is a man younger than 40 with acute or convalescent COVID-19. Sequencing used peripheral blood. The J gene is TRBJ1-4, the V gene TRBV28; 10 nucleotides agree with TRBD1. The CDR3 nucleotides are TGTGCCAGCAGGTCGACAGGGGGCGAACGGGAAAAACTGTTTTTT. This encodes CASRSTGGEREKLFF.